Only a few counts were recorded for the clone carrying this T cell receptor beta chain. Its antigen remains unknown. The data originate from a study of T-cell memory formation after mild COVID-19. As for the study in general: Clusters of TCRs were largely donor specific.

There are 16 residues in the CDR3. Trimming removed 0 bases from V and 8 bases from J; junction bases left unmatched: 11. Looked up from germline, CDR1 is MGHDK and CDR2 is SYGVNS. Overall study results and limits: A balance of CD4 and CD8 characterized clones contracting day 15 to 85, whereas later expanders leaned CD4+. Contracting CD4+ clones sat mainly in CM and EM; CD8+ in EMRA.

Constant-segment primers were used for 5'RACE, and the resulting TCR alpha and TCR beta cDNA libraries carried sample barcodes and UMIs. TCRdb fed the 5' RACE reads into MiXCR, producing one record per CDR3 protein. The top ten clones hold approximately 30% of a sample with 140,000 or so distinct CDR3 sequences, 11% to 15% of them seen once. This receptor was taken from an adult woman who had mild COVID-19 (a few samples of this study predate the infection). Cell type and time point are not known. Sequencing was carried out using PBMCs or a T cell subset sorted from them (not recorded which). This rearrangement joins TRBV25-1 to TRBJ1-2, with 8 bases matching TRBD1. This chain's CDR3 is CASSEYTWQGALGYTF. The CDR3 DNA reads as TGTGCCAGCAGTGAATATACATGGCAGGGGGCCTTAGGCTACACCTTC.